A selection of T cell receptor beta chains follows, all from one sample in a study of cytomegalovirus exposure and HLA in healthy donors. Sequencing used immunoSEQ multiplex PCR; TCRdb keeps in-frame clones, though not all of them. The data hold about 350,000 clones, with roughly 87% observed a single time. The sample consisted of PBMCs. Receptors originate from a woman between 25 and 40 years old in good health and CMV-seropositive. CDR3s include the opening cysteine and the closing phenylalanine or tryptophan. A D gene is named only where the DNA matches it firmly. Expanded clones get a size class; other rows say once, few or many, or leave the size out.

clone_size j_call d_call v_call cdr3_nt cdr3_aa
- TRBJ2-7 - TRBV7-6 TGTGCCAGCAGCTTAGGGGAATACTACGAGCAGTACTTC CASSLGEYYEQYF
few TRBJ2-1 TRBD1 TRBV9 TGTGCCAGCAGCGCCCAGTCACAGGGGGCGAAAAATGAGCAGTTCTTC CASSAQSQGAKNEQFF
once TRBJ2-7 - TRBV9 TGTGCCAGCAGCGTAAGAACTCTTTCGGGACTCCATTCATCCGAGCAGTACTTC CASSVRTLSGLHSSEQYF
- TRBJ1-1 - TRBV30 TGTGCCTGGAGTCGCGGGGGGAACACTGAAGCTTTCTTT CAWSRGGNTEAFF
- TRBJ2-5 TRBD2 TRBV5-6 TGTGCCAGCAGCTTGAAGCGGGGGGGCATGGAGACCCAGTACTTC CASSLKRGGMETQYF
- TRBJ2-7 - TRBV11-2 TGTGCCAGCAGCTTAGGAAAGGGGGGTTACGAGCAGTACTTC CASSLGKGGYEQYF
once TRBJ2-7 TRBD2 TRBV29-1 TGCAGCGTTGAACGGGAGGGCTACGAGCAGTACTTC CSVEREGYEQYF
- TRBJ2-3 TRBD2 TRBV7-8 TGTGCCAGCAGCCCAGGACTAGCGGGCCGAGATACGCAGTATTTT CASSPGLAGRDTQYF
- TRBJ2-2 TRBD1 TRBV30 TGTGCCTGGAGTGGAACCGGGACAGCGAACACCGGGGAGCTGTTTTTT CAWSGTGTANTGELFF
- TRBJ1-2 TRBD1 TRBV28 TGTGCCAGCCGTTTGAGGGACAGCGATAACTATGGCTACACCTTC CASRLRDSDNYGYTF
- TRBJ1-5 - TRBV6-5 TGTGCCAGCAGGCCCAACCTGGGGGCCGATCAGCCCCAGCATTTT CASRPNLGADQPQHF
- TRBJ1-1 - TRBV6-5 TGTGCCAGCAGTCAGCTACCGAACACTGAAGCTTTCTTT CASSQLPNTEAFF
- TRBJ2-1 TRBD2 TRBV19 TGTGCCAGTAGTCCATGGACTAGTTCCTACAATGAGCAGTTCTTC CASSPWTSSYNEQFF
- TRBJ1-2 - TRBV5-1 TGCGCCAGCAGCTCGCTAGGGGGTGTGAACTATGGCTACACCTTC CASSSLGGVNYGYTF
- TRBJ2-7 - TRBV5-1 TGCGCCAGCAGCGGAGGGACTCCGATCCTATACGAGCAGTACTTC CASSGGTPILYEQYF
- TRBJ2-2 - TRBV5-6 TGTGCCAGCAGCTTCGGCCGGGCGAACACCGGGGAGCTGTTTTTT CASSFGRANTGELFF
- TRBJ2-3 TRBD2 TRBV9 TGTGCCAGCAGCGGTTTAACTAGCGGGGGCTACACAGATACGCAGTATTTT CASSGLTSGGYTDTQYF
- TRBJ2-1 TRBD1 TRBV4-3 TGCGCCAGCAGCCATGATACAGGGGGAATTTACAATGAGCAGTTCTTC CASSHDTGGIYNEQFF
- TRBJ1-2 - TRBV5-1 TGCGCCAGCAGCTTGGCCTTGTCACACGGCCGAGAAAGTAACTATGGCTACACCTTC CASSLALSHGRESNYGYTF
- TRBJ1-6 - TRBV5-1 TGCGCCAGCAGCTTGGGAGCAGCAGGGGCTCCTTCACCCCTCCACTTT CASSLGAAGAPSPLHF
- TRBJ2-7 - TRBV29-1 TGCAGCGTTGACGGAGACTCCTACGAGCAGTACTTC CSVDGDSYEQYF
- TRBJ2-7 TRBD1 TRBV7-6 TGTGCCAGCAGCTTAGGACAGGGGGGCTACGAGCAGTACTTC CASSLGQGGYEQYF